Sequencing of this T cell receptor beta chain was carried out in a study of CD8+ T cells in alopecia areata. The study's findings and limits: Resident alphabeta T-cell populations of normal skin are likewise subject to sequencing in scalp samples. Alopecia totalis/universalis scalp especially showed more expanded CD8+ clones than normal scalp.

The V gene lost 1 base and the J gene lost 7 bases, with 5 bases spanning the gap. The CDR3 length is 11 residues. Germline V lookup: CDR1 SEHNR, CDR2 FQNEAQ (reference sequence). cDNA serving as the sequencing template came from extracted, reverse transcribed RNA. The protocol was immunoSEQ multiplex PCR, while the TCRdb copy is restricted to in-frame clones and leaves out a portion. The data hold some 200,000 clones, with about 56% observed a single time. Concerning this clone itself: The antigen remains undetermined.

Sequencing input: CD8+ T cells sorted from blood. This TCR derives from a human donor in good health. This chain links TRBV7-9 with TRBJ2-7; D not certain. The CDR3 region has the DNA TGTGCCAGCAGCTTAGAGCGAGAGCAGTACTTC. Its protein is CASSLEREQYF.